The 23 T cell receptor beta chains reported below all come from one sample, sequenced in a study of T cells in Graves' hyperthyroidism and ophthalmopathy (dated by TCRdb to between 2018 and 2021). The library was produced with multiplex PCR. TCRdb names Illumina HiSeq 2000 as the instrument used. The TCR beta CDR3 regions were amplified from RNA transcripts. The TCR CDR3 was subjected to a first round of RT-PCR using the HTBI primer set and the Qiagen OneStep RT-PCR kit. The public reads were reanalyzed by TCRdb: fastp trimming at Q25, MiXCR alignment, in-frame beta chains only. CDR3 protein duplicates are merged, each entry listing the most common genes and DNA. For this sample there are about 400,000 distinct CDR3 sequences; 13% to 15% appear just once. The leading ten clones occupy around 20% of the sample. The material sequenced was blood. The receptors come from a woman in her sixties with Graves' ophthalmopathy.

This clonotype was observed at least ten times. The gene calls are TRBV3-1 and TRBJ2-1; TRBD2 agrees at 15 bases. This CDR3 comprises 18 residues. From germline, CDR1 is LGHDT and CDR2 YNNKEL (reference sequence). The V and J ends lost 6 bases and 3 bases, in that order; junction bases with no gene match: 9. The CDR3 loop reads CASSPGLAGGEFYNEQFF. The CDR3 coding sequence is TGTGCCAGCAGTCCGGGACTAGCGGGAGGTGAATTCTACAATGAGCAGTTCTTC.

This clonotype was seen more than once but under ten times. The chain has TRBV18 and TRBJ2-1; D call uncertain. Per the germline V gene, CDR1 is KGHSH and CDR2 is LQKENI. CDR3 size: 11 residues. With 5 bases removed from V and 8 bases from J, the gap between germline ends came to 7 bases. The CDR3 DNA is TGTGCCAGCTCAATGTTGGATGAGCAGTTCTTC. It yields the protein CASSMLDEQFF.

This clonotype was counted only a few times. The rearrangement uses TRBV7-2 and TRBJ2-6, with a tentative D call TRBD1 (5 bases). The germline CDR1 and CDR2 sequences are SGHTA and FQGNSA. The CDR3 is made up of 18 amino acids. The V end was cut by 5 bases, the J end by 1 base, with 18 bases between. CDR3 protein: CASSRNAGYRSGANVLTF. The CDR3 coding sequence is TGTGCCAGCAGCCGGAACGCAGGGTACCGGTCTGGGGCCAACGTCCTGACTTTC.

This clonotype was counted many times. The V and J genes are TRBV28 and TRBJ1-5; D gene unclear. Trimming removed 4 bases at V and 2 bases at J, with 15 bases between. This CDR3 has 16 amino acids. CDR1 and CDR2 from the germline V gene are MDHEN and SYDVKM. The CDR3 DNA is TGTGCCAGCAGTTCCCCGGCAGGCTCGGGCAATCAGCCCCAGCATTTT. It encodes CASSSPAGSGNQPQHF.

In the case of this clonotype: A much more abundant neighbour one base away suggests this may be a read error. V is TRBV28 and J is TRBJ1-2; TRBD1 might be the D (6 bases). V was trimmed by 4 bases and J by 5 bases, leaving 14 bases between them. This CDR3 spans 14 amino acids. The germline gives CDR1 MDHEN, CDR2 SYDVKM. The CDR3 bases are TGTGCCAGCAGTTCCGGACAGAGCCTATATGGCTACACCTTC. Translation gives CASSSGQSLYGYTF.

Ten or more counts support this clonotype. This chain joins TRBV5-1 and TRBJ2-3; TRBD2 agrees at 9 bases. Germline-derived CDR1 and CDR2 are SGHRS and YFSETQ. V was pared by 3 bases and J by 4 bases, with 9 bases of the junction left unmatched. The CDR3 contains 16 residues. The CDR3 nucleotides are TGCGCCAGCAGCTCCCGGGGTAGCGGGAGTCCAGATACGCAGTATTTT. This codes for CASSSRGSGSPDTQYF.

This clonotype was seen ten or more times. This chain connects TRBV15 to TRBJ2-3, with D possibly TRBD2 on 7 matching bases. The germline V gene encodes CDR1 LNHNV and CDR2 YYDKDF (reference sequence). This CDR3 region has 19 residues. V was clipped by 0 bases and J by 6 bases, with 25 bases between them. CDR3 bases: TGTGCCACCAGCAGAGATCGGGGATCCGGGGCGGGGGCATTGGATACGCAGTATTTT. As protein: CATSRDRGSGAGALDTQYF. The whole variable domain, filled in from reference TRBV15 and TRBJ2-3, reads DAMVIQNPRYQVTQFGKPVTLSCSQTLNHNVMYWYQQKSSQAPKLLFHYYDKDFNNEADTPDNFQSRRPNTSFCFLDIRSPGLGDTAMYLCATSRDRGSGAGALDTQYFGPGTRLTVL.

This clonotype appeared many times. This chain links TRBV3-1 with TRBJ2-7; D perhaps matches TRBD2 (6 bases). The CDR3 loop spans 14 amino acids. CDR1 is LGHDT and CDR2 is YNNKEL in the germline V gene (reference sequence). Trimming cost V 1 base and J 3 bases, with 10 bases left between them. DNA of the CDR3: TGTGCCAGCAGCCAAGGGGCCGGGGGCTACGAGCAGTACTTC. It encodes CASSQGAGGYEQYF.

This clonotype came up many times. This rearrangement joins TRBV2 to TRBJ2-4, with D maybe TRBD1 (6 bases). Germline loops: CDR1 SNHLY, CDR2 FYNNEI. V was shortened by 3 bases and J by 10 bases, with 13 bases between the two germline ends. This CDR3 comprises 13 residues. The CDR3 nucleotides are TGTGCCAGCAGTGATAGCAGGGGTGGGATTCAGTACTTC. This gives the protein CASSDSRGGIQYF.

This clonotype has only a few counts. The chain has TRBV4-1 and TRBJ1-5, with D perhaps matching TRBD1 (5 bases). The germline V gene has CDR1 MGHRA and CDR2 YSYEKL. The CDR3 spans 16 residues. The V end lost 6 bases, the J end lost 7 bases, and 22 bases lay between the germline ends. The CDR3 nucleotides are TGCGCCAGCAGTCGGCGGCAGGGAGAGGGATACCAGCCCCAGCATTTT. Translation gives CASSRRQGEGYQPQHF.

Only a few counts were recorded for this clonotype. The chain combines TRBV30 with TRBJ2-5; unclear D gene. The CDR3 has 11 amino acids. Trimming took off 4 bases at V and 5 bases at J, with 8 bases between the two ends. Germline V lookup: CDR1 GTSNPN, CDR2 SVGIG (reference sequence). The CDR3 DNA reads TGTGCCTGGAATTCAATGGAGACCCAGTACTTC. It specifies CAWNSMETQYF.

This clonotype was observed many times. The V and J genes are TRBV28 and TRBJ2-7, with 7 bases identical to TRBD1. The CDR3 is 14 amino acids. Per the germline V gene, CDR1 is MDHEN and CDR2 is SYDVKM. The ends lost 3 bases at V and 7 bases at J; junction bases unmatched: 9. The CDR3 sequence: CASSFVGGYWEQYF. CDR3 nucleotide sequence: TGTGCCAGCAGTTTTGTAGGGGGCTACTGGGAGCAGTACTTC. The full variable domain, completed using reference TRBV28 and TRBJ2-7, is DVKVTQSSRYLVKRTGEKVFLECVQDMDHENMFWYRQDPGLGLRLIYFSYDVKMKEKGDIPEGYSVSREKKERFSLILESASTNQTSMYLCASSFVGGYWEQYFGPGTRLTVT.

This clonotype was counted between two and nine times. This chain links TRBV7-9 with TRBJ1-2; D not certain. The germline gives CDR1 SEHNR, CDR2 FQNEAQ (reference sequence). This CDR3 region has 12 residues. The V and J ends lost 2 bases and 12 bases respectively, with 13 bases between them. The chain's CDR3 is CASSLPPGVNTF. The CDR3 region has the DNA TGTGCCAGCAGCTTACCGCCGGGAGTTAACACCTTC. The variable domain in full, completed from reference TRBV7-9 and TRBJ1-2, reads DTGVSQNPRHKITKRGQNVTFRCDPISEHNRLYWYRQTLGQGPEFLTYFQNEAQLEKSRLLSDRFSAERPKGSFSTLEIQRTEQGDSAMYLCASSLPPGVNTFGSGTRLTVV.

In this sample, this clonotype turned up a few times. The rearrangement uses TRBV14 and TRBJ2-4; perhaps TRBD1 as D (6 bases). Trimming took 0 bases from V and 0 from J, leaving 15 bases between them. Per germline, CDR1 SGHDN and CDR2 FVKESK. The CDR3 runs 18 residues. The CDR3 DNA reads TGTGCCAGCAGCCAAGATCATGCAGGGGCGGGAGCCAAAAACATTCAGTACTTC. It yields the protein CASSQDHAGAGAKNIQYF.

This clonotype was counted many times. The rearrangement joins TRBV28 to TRBJ2-7; possibly TRBD1 for D (5 bases). CDR3 length equals 14 residues. The germline gives CDR1 MDHEN, CDR2 SYDVKM. V shed 2 bases and J shed 3 bases, with 11 bases lying between them. CDR3 sequence (DNA): TGTGCCAGCAGTTTAAGGCAGGGCAACTACGAGCAGTACTTC. It yields the protein CASSLRQGNYEQYF.

This clonotype showed up many times. The V gene is TRBV28, the J gene TRBJ2-5; D may be TRBD1 or TRBD2 (7 bases each). The CDR3 sequence is 16 residues long. V lost 1 base and J 2 bases, leaving 14 bases between the germline ends. The germline CDR1 and CDR2 sequences are MDHEN and SYDVKM. CDR3 residues: CASSLFRGGTQETQYF. CDR3 nucleotide sequence: TGTGCCAGCAGTTTATTCAGGGGGGGTACTCAAGAGACCCAGTACTTC. Filled out from reference TRBV28 and TRBJ2-5, the complete variable domain reads DVKVTQSSRYLVKRTGEKVFLECVQDMDHENMFWYRQDPGLGLRLIYFSYDVKMKEKGDIPEGYSVSREKKERFSLILESASTNQTSMYLCASSLFRGGTQETQYFGPGTRLLVL.

At least ten counts were recorded for this clonotype. The rearrangement joins TRBV20-1 to TRBJ2-7; 7 bases map to TRBD2. Germline CDR1 and CDR2: DFQATT and SNEGSKA (reference sequence). Trimming removed 4 bases from V and 3 bases from J; junction bases left unmatched: 15. The CDR3 length is 16 residues. The CDR3 coding sequence is TGCAGTGCTAAAACTAGCGTTGCGGCCGCGGGCTACGAGCAGTACTTC. Translating gives CSAKTSVAAAGYEQYF.

This clonotype has a handful of counts. One junction end does not reproduce the germline sequence, and a read error may be involved. The CDR3 nucleotides read TGTGCCAGCAGTTACTCGGGGTCGGGGTCTCCCGACCTTGAGCAGTACTTC. This codes for CASSYSGSGSPDLEQYF. The V gene is TRBV6-4, the J gene TRBJ2-7; possible D gene TRBD2, 5 bases. There are 17 residues in the CDR3. Germline V gives CDR1 MRHNA, CDR2 SNTAGT.

This clonotype was observed many times. V usage is TRBV12-3 or TRBV12-4 and J usage is TRBJ1-1; D possibly corresponds to TRBD1 (6 bases). The CDR3 has 14 amino acids. Trimming took 5 bases from V and 11 from J, leaving 21 bases between them. The chain's CDR3 is CASSRQEIQLKAFF. The CDR3 nucleotides are TGTGCCAGCAGTCGACAGGAAATTCAGTTGAAGGCTTTCTTT.

This chain joins TRBV19 and TRBJ1-1; D possibly corresponds to TRBD1 (5 bases). Looked up from germline, CDR1 is LNHDA and CDR2 is SQIVND (reference sequence). The V and J ends lost 6 bases and 3 bases respectively, with 5 bases between them. The CDR3 totals 11 residues. CDR3 amino acids: CASRQDTEAFF. As DNA, the CDR3 is TGTGCCAGTAGACAGGACACTGAAGCTTTCTTT.

This clonotype was counted ten times or more. The V gene is TRBV2, the J gene TRBJ2-6, with a tentative D call TRBD1 (6 bases). There are 14 residues in the CDR3. Germline loops: CDR1 SNHLY, CDR2 FYNNEI. With 6 bases removed from V and 4 bases from J, the gap between germline ends came to 10 bases. The CDR3, as DNA: TGTGCCAGCAGACAGGGTTCCGGGGCCAACGTCCTGACTTTC. It specifies CASRQGSGANVLTF.

This clonotype was observed at least ten times. This rearrangement joins TRBV7-2 to TRBJ2-2, with D possibly called TRBD1 or TRBD2 (6 bases each). This CDR3 spans 15 amino acids. Germline CDR1 and CDR2: SGHTA and FQGNSA. V lost 5 bases to trimming and J lost 6 bases, with 16 bases between them. CDR3 amino acids: CASSPGGQSAGELFF. The DNA of the CDR3 is TGTGCCAGCAGCCCCGGGGGACAATCGGCCGGGGAGCTGTTTTTT.

This clonotype was detected a few times. The CDR3 DNA follows: TGTGCCACCAGTGTACAGGGGATCTACAATGAGCAGTTCTTC. The encoded protein is CATSVQGIYNEQFF. This chain uses TRBV24-1 with TRBJ2-1; 7 bases align to TRBD1. Unmatched junction bases numbered 3, after V lost 5 bases and J lost 3 bases. Looked up from germline, CDR1 is KGHDR and CDR2 is SFDVKD. The CDR3 length is 14 residues.